This T cell receptor (beta chain) comes out of a study of cytomegalovirus exposure and HLA in healthy donors. Notes on the study in general: For presence/absence analyses, sequencing depth was assumed to be roughly uniform across donors. Researchers reported in a later analysis that common viral pathogens appeared linked to several top clusters. Later analysis placed DRB1 highest and HLA-C lowest in TCR association rates, which differed by HLA locus. At a 0.05 false discovery rate, a later analysis found approximately 17,000 TCR beta sequences to be associated with HLA alleles.

On this clone itself: The antigen is undetermined.

V lost 0 bases to trimming and J lost 5 bases, with 9 bases between them. The CDR3 contains 14 residues. Germline V gene lookup returns CDR1 MGHRA and CDR2 YSYEKL. Use of 60 Vbeta and 13 Jbeta primers characterized the PCR. The data were produced by immunoSEQ multiplex PCR, yet TCRdb's version contains in-frame clones alone and is incomplete. The sample lists around 120,000 clones, approximately 85% occurring once. The TCR originated in a boy aged 5 to 17 in good health and CMV-seronegative. The sequenced sample consisted of PBMCs. V gene TRBV4-1 combines with J gene TRBJ2-3, with D perhaps TRBD1 (5 bases). Here the CDR3 DNA reads TGCGCCAGCAGCCAAGATGGGGCGGTAGATACGCAGTATTTT. This sequence encodes CASSQDGAVDTQYF.